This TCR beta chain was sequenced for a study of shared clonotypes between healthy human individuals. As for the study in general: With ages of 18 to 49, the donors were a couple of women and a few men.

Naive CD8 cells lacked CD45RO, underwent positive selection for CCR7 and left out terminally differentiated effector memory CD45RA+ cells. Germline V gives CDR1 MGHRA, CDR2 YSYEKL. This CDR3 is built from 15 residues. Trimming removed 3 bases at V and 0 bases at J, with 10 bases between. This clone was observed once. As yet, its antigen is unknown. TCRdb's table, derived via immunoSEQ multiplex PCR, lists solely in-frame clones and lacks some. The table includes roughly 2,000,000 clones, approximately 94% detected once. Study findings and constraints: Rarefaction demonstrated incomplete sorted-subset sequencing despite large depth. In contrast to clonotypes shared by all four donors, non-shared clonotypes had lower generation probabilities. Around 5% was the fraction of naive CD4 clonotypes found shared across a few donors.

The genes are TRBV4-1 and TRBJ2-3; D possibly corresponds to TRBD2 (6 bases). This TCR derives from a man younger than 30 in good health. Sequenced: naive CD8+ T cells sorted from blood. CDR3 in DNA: TGCGCCAGCAGCCAGTTCAGCGGGAGCACAGATACGCAGTATTTT. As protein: CASSQFSGSTDTQYF.